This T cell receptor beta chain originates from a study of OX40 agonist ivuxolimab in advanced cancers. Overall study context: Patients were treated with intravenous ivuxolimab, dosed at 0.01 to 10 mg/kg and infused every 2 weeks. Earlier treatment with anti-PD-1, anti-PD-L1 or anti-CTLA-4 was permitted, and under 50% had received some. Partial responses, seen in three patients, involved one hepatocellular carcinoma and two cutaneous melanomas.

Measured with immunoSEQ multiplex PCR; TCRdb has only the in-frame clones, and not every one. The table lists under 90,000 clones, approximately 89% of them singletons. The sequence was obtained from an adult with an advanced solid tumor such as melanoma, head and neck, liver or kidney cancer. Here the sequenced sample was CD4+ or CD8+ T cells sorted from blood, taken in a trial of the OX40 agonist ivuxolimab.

The CDR3 DNA is TGTGCCAGCAGTGAACTAGCGGGAGGCTCTGAGCAGTTCTTC. This gives the protein CASSELAGGSEQFF. The rearrangement joins TRBV2 to TRBJ2-1; 11 positions agree with TRBD2. This CDR3 has 14 residues. With V trimmed by 2 bases and J by 9 bases, 3 bases remained unmatched. CDR1 and CDR2 (germline): SNHLY, FYNNEI.